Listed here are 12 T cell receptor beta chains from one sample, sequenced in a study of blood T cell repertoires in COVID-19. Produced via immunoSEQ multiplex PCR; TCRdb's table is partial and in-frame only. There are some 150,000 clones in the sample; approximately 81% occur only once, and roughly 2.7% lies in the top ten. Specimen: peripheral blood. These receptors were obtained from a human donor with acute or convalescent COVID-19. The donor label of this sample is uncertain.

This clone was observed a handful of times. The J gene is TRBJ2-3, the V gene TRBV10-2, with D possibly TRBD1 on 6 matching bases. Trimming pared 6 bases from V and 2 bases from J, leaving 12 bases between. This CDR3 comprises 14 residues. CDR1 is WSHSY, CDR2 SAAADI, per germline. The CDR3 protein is CASRGQGLTDTQYF. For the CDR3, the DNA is TGCGCCAGCAGGGGGCAGGGGCTCACAGATACGCAGTATTTT.

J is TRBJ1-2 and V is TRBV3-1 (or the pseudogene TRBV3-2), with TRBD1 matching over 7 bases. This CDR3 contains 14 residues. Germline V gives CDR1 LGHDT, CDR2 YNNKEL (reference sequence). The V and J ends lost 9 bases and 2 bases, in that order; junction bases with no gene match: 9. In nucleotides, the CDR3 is TGTGCCAGGAGACAGGGCCCCTACAACTATGGCTACACCTTC. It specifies CARRQGPYNYGYTF.

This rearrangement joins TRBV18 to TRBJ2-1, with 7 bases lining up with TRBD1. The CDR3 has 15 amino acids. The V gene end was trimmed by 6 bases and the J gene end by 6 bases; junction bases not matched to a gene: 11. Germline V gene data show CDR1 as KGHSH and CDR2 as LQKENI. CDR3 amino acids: CASSEYGQDLNEQFF. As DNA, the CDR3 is TGTGCCAGCTCCGAGTACGGACAGGACCTCAATGAGCAGTTCTTC.

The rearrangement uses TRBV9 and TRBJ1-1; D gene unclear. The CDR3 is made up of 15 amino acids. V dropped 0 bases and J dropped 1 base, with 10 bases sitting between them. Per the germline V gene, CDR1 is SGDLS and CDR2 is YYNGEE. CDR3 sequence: CASSVVPGQNTEAFF. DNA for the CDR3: TGTGCCAGCAGCGTAGTCCCAGGTCAGAACACTGAAGCTTTCTTT.

The CDR3 nucleotides are TGTGCCAGCAGTGAAGATCTTCCTAATATGACAGGGGGCGTCACTGAAGCTTTCTTT. This translates into CASSEDLPNMTGGVTEAFF. The chain has TRBV2 and TRBJ1-1; TRBD1 matches 10 bases. Trimming at V came to 1 base and at J to 4 bases, leaving 15 bases not matched to a gene. Germline CDR1 SNHLY, CDR2 FYNNEI. The CDR3 runs 19 residues.

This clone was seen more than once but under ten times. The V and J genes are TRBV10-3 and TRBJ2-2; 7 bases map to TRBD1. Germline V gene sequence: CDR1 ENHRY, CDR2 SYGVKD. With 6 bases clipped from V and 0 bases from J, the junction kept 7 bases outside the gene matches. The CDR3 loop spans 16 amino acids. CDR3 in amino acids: CAIRMGQTANTGELFF. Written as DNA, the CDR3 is TGTGCCATCAGGATGGGACAGACAGCGAACACCGGGGAGCTGTTTTTT.

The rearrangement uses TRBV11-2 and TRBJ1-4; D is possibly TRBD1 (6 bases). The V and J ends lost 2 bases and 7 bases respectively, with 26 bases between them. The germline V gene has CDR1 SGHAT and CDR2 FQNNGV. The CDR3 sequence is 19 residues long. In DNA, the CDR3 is TGTGCCAGCAGCTTAAACCCCGGGGCCACAGGGAGGGGGATTGAAAAACTGTTTTTT. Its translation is CASSLNPGATGRGIEKLFF. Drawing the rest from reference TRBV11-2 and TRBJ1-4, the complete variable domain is EAGVAQSPRYKIIEKRQSVAFWCNPISGHATLYWYQQILGQGPKLLIQFQNNGVVDDSQLPKDRFSAERLKGVDSTLKIQPAKLEDSAVYLCASSLNPGATGRGIEKLFFGSGTQLSVL.

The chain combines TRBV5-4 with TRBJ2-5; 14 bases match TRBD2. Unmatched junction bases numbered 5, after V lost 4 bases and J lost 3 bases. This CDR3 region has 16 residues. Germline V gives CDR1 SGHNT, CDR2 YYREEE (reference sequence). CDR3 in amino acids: CASSPGGLAGEETQYF. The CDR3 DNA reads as TGTGCCAGCAGCCCAGGGGGACTAGCGGGGGAAGAGACCCAGTACTTC.

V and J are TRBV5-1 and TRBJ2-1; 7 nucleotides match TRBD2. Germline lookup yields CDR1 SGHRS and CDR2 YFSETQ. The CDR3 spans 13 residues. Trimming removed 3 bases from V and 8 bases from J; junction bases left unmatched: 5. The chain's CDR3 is CASSSRLADEQFF. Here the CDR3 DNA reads TGCGCCAGCAGCTCCCGACTAGCCGATGAGCAGTTCTTC.

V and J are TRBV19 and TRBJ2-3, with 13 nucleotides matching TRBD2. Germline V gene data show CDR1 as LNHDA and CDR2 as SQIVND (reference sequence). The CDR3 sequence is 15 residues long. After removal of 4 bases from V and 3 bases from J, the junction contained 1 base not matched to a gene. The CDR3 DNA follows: TGTGCCAGTAGTACGACTAGCGGGAGGACAGATACGCAGTATTTT. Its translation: CASSTTSGRTDTQYF.

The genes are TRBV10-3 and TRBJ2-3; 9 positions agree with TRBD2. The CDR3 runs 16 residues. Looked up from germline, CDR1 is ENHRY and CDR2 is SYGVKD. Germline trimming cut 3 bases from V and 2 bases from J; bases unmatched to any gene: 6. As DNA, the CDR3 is TGTGCCATCAGTGAATTGACTAGCGGCGACACAGATACGCAGTATTTT. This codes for CAISELTSGDTDTQYF.

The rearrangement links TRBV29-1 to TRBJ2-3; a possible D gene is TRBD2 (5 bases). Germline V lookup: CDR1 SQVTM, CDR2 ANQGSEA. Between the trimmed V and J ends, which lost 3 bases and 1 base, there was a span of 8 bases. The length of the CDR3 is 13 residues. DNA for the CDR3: TGCAGCGTTGACGCGAGGGGCACAGATACGCAGTATTTT. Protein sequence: CSVDARGTDTQYF.